This T cell receptor beta chain was obtained from a study of response to subunit inactivated influenza vaccine. Points from the study as a whole: The authors proposed limited new T cell recruitment per seasonal influenza vaccination.

This clonotype turned up a few times. Antigen: not known. TCRdb ran MiXCR on the RT-PCR reads and lists one entry per CDR3 protein. The table shows roughly 150,000 distinct CDR3 sequences, with roughly a tenth occurring only once. V lost 7 bases to trimming and J lost 7 bases, with 20 bases between them. This CDR3 is built from 15 residues. Germline V CDR1 and CDR2: MNHNS, SASEGT. The sample consisted of non-naive T cells sorted from PBMCs, taken more than 35 days after vaccination. The chain combines TRBV6-1 with TRBJ2-1, with D perhaps matching TRBD1 or TRBD2 (7 bases each). The source of this sequence is a man aged 45-65 years who received an inactivated influenza vaccine. The CDR3 DNA sequence: TGTGCCAGCACCAAGGGGGCGGGAGCGGGGAATGAGCAGTTCTTC. It encodes CASTKGAGAGNEQFF.